One and the same sample provided the 22 T cell receptor beta chains below, sequenced in a study of regulatory T cells in long-lasting Graves disease. TCR beta libraries were built with iRepertoire HTBI primers and Arm-PCR of CDR3 regions. TCRdb passed the multiplex PCR reads through MiXCR, listing each CDR3 protein once. Of some 250,000 distinct CDR3 sequences listed, 20% to 25% are singletons. The time point was: newly diagnosed GD, antithyroid drugs for less than 3 months. The TCR library used RNA extracted from PBMCs. This specimen was peripheral blood mononuclear cells (PBMCs), taken at new diagnosis, from a patient treated with antithyroid drugs. These receptors were taken from a female donor with Graves disease.

Turning to this clonotype: A far larger clone is only one base removed, so a read error is likely. This chain joins TRBV7-2 and TRBJ2-1; 12 bases are shared with TRBD2. This CDR3 is built from 15 residues. Germline assignment: CDR1 SGHTA and CDR2 FQGNSA. In DNA, the CDR3 is TGTGCCACCTCGGGACTAGCGGGCTCCTACAATGAGCAGCTCTTC. It translates to CATSGLAGSYNEQLF.

V usage is TRBV7-8 and J usage is TRBJ2-2, with TRBD2 identical over 8 bases. With V trimmed by 0 bases and J by 1 base, 4 bases remained unmatched. Germline V gene lookup returns CDR1 SGHVS and CDR2 FQNEAQ. The CDR3 has 17 residues. The CDR3 bases are TGTGCCAGCAGCTTAGCGTCGGGAGGGTTGAACACCGGGGAGCTGTTTTTT. Amino acid sequence: CASSLASGGLNTGELFF.

This clonotype was observed at least ten times. The chain recombines TRBV29-1 with TRBJ2-3; D possibly corresponds to TRBD1 (5 bases). There are 13 residues in the CDR3. The germline gives CDR1 SQVTM, CDR2 ANQGSEA. V was pared by 6 bases and J by 5 bases, with 15 bases between. The DNA of the CDR3 is TGCAGCGTAGGCAGGGTCATGCTAGATACGCAGTATTTT. It encodes CSVGRVMLDTQYF.

This clonotype was recorded many times. The chain carries TRBV10-3 and TRBJ2-7; 8 nucleotides agree with TRBD1. The J segment lost 2 bases and the V segment lost 11 bases, leaving 8 bases of the junction unmatched. The CDR3 is 13 amino acids. Germline CDR1 and CDR2: ENHRY and SYGVKD. As DNA, the CDR3 is TGTGCCTCTAACCGGGACAGGCCCTACGAGCAGTACTTC. Its translation: CASNRDRPYEQYF.

This clonotype was seen ten or more times. The V call is TRBV15, the J call TRBJ2-1; 9 bases match TRBD2. Germline CDR1 is LNHNV and CDR2 is YYDKDF (reference sequence). Germline trimming cut 3 bases from V and 4 bases from J; bases unmatched to any gene: 10. CDR3 size: 17 residues. CDR3 DNA: TGTGCCACCAGCAGTCTAGCGGGACAGTCGGGTTACAATGAGCAGTTCTTC. Amino acids: CATSSLAGQSGYNEQFF.

This clonotype turned up a few times. The J gene is TRBJ2-1, the V gene TRBV11-2, with TRBD2 matching over 8 bases. The trim removed 3 bases at V and 8 bases at J, leaving 9 bases unmatched. This CDR3 has 15 amino acids. Germline CDR1 and CDR2: SGHAT and FQNNGV. The CDR3 DNA reads as TGTGCCAGCAGCTTGGGGGCGGGGGGCCGTCATGAGCAGTTCTTC. Translation: CASSLGAGGRHEQFF.

In this sample, this clonotype turned up many times. This chain connects TRBV6-1 to TRBJ2-1; 11 bases map to TRBD2. Germline V gene data show CDR1 as MNHNS and CDR2 as SASEGT. Trimming cost V 6 bases and J 6 bases; bases outside gene matches: 13. The CDR3 has 17 amino acids. This CDR3 is CASRTTSGKSSGNEQFF. Here the CDR3 DNA reads TGTGCCAGCAGAACGACTAGCGGGAAGAGTTCGGGCAATGAGCAGTTCTTC.

This clonotype was counted many times. The rearrangement uses TRBV27 and TRBJ2-7; no firm D call. This CDR3 contains 14 residues. The germline V gene has CDR1 MNHEY and CDR2 SMNVEV (reference sequence). V was trimmed by 4 bases and J by 1 base, leaving 11 bases between them. The CDR3 sequence is CASSSTANSYEQYF. The DNA of the CDR3 is TGTGCCAGCAGTTCAACAGCAAATTCCTACGAGCAGTACTTC.

This clonotype has just one count. This may be a read error: a much more frequent sequence differs by one nucleotide. No conserved phenylalanine or tryptophan is present at the end of the CDR3, so a read error is the likely explanation. The chain has TRBV5-6 and TRBJ2-7; D perhaps matches TRBD2 (6 bases). Deletions cut 4 bases from V and 5 bases from J, with 13 bases between. The CDR3 length is 13 residues. In germline, CDR1 is SGHDT, CDR2 YYEEEE. Here the CDR3 reads CASSPGPGDEQYL. CDR3 sequence (DNA): TGTGCCAGCAGCCCAGGCCCGGGAGACGAGCAGTACCTC.

Ten or more counts support this clonotype. This rearrangement joins TRBV7-2 to TRBJ2-1, with D unclear. The V end lost 3 bases, the J end lost 9 bases, and 6 bases lay between the germline ends. The CDR3 sequence is 11 residues long. Germline assignment: CDR1 SGHTA and CDR2 FQGNSA. The CDR3 here is CASSFTSEQFF. DNA for the CDR3: TGTGCCAGCAGCTTTACAAGTGAGCAGTTCTTC.

This clonotype has only a few counts. The chain is built from TRBV4-3 and TRBJ1-2, with unresolved D. The ends were cut back, 4 bases at V and 4 bases at J, with 16 bases in the middle. Germline CDR1 and CDR2: LGHNA and YSLEER. The CDR3 length is 15 residues. CDR3 residues: CASSRSLGKSYGYTF. The CDR3 DNA follows: TGCGCCAGCAGCCGGAGCCTGGGCAAAAGCTATGGCTACACCTTC.

This clonotype is a singleton in its sample. This clone may be a read error of a much larger clone one base away. The rearrangement links TRBV6-5 to TRBJ1-4; 9 bases map to TRBD1. The CDR3 is 14 amino acids. Germline V CDR1 and CDR2: MNHEY, SVGAGI. The V and J ends lost 4 bases and 8 bases, in that order; junction bases with no gene match: 5. The CDR3 reads CASSCDRGGEKLFF. The CDR3 nucleotides are TGTGCCAGCAGTTGTGACAGGGGGGGGGAAAAACTGTTTTTT.

This clonotype has only a few counts. Relative to the germline gene, one junction end is altered; a read error may explain this. V is TRBV24-1 and J is TRBJ1-2; 10 bases align to TRBD1. CDR3 size: 15 residues. Germline V gives CDR1 KGHDR, CDR2 SFDVKD. CDR3 nucleotide sequence: TGTACCACCAGTGATGCGGGACAGGGGTTCGGAGGCTACACCTTC. It yields the protein CTTSDAGQGFGGYTF.

This clonotype was seen ten or more times. This chain connects TRBV5-1 to TRBJ2-3; 12 bases line up with TRBD1. This CDR3 has 17 residues. Germline CDR1 and CDR2: SGHRS and YFSETQ. J gave up 5 bases and V 0 bases, and 7 bases lay outside the gene matches. CDR3 protein: CASSLVTGQGAGDTQYF. The DNA for the CDR3 is TGCGCCAGCAGCTTGGTAACGGGACAGGGGGCTGGAGATACGCAGTATTTT.

CDR3 DNA: TGCAGCTCAGGCGGGGACAGGGATCCCTACAATGAGCAGTTCTTC. Encoded protein: CSSGGDRDPYNEQFF. This chain connects TRBV29-1 to TRBJ2-1; 9 nucleotides align to TRBD1. V lost 8 bases to trimming and J lost 2 bases; unmatched junction nucleotides: 10. Germline assignment: CDR1 SQVTM and CDR2 ANQGSEA. The CDR3 contains 15 residues.

In regard to this clonotype: This likely traces to a read error, being one base from a far larger clone. The gene calls are TRBV20-1 and TRBJ2-7; 8 bases map to TRBD2. TRBJ2-3 explains the end of the DNA better; the J call may be wrong. The CDR3 consists of 19 residues. The germline CDR1 and CDR2 sequences are DFQATT and SNEGSKA (reference sequence). CDR3 sequence: CSATPPRTSKPYEGDTQYF. The CDR3 nucleotides are TGCAGTGCCACCCCCCCTAGGACTAGCAAACCTTATGAGGGAGATACGCAGTATTTT.

This clonotype has only a few counts. The V and J genes are TRBV19 and TRBJ2-1; TRBD2 aligns across 11 bases. Germline-derived CDR1 and CDR2 are LNHDA and SQIVND (reference sequence). The CDR3 spans 16 residues. After removal of 5 bases from V and 2 bases from J, the junction contained 5 bases not matched to a gene. The CDR3 spells CASSPSGRPTYNEQFF. The CDR3 nucleotides read TGTGCCAGTAGTCCTAGCGGGAGGCCTACCTACAATGAGCAGTTCTTC.

This clonotype was counted at least ten times. This chain joins TRBV14 and TRBJ1-4, with D uncertain. Germline V gene sequence: CDR1 SGHDN, CDR2 FVKESK. The germline V and J ends were trimmed by 5 bases and 5 bases, with 3 bases remaining between them. The CDR3 is 11 residues long. CDR3 DNA: TGTGCCAGCAGCTTAAATGAAAAACTGTTTTTT. It specifies CASSLNEKLFF. Full variable domain (rest looked up from reference TRBV14 and TRBJ1-4): EAGVTQFPSHSVIEKGQTVTLRCDPISGHDNLYWYRRVMGKEIKFLLHFVKESKQDESGMPNNRFLAERTGGTYSTLKVQPAELEDSGVYFCASSLNEKLFFGSGTQLSVL.

This clonotype was recorded many times. J is TRBJ2-2 and V is TRBV5-1; the match to TRBD2 covers 13 bases. Germline trimming cut 4 bases from V and 4 bases from J; bases unmatched to any gene: 7. Looked up from germline, CDR1 is SGHRS and CDR2 is YFSETQ. This CDR3 is built from 17 residues. CDR3 in amino acids: CASSPLGLAGVTGELFF. The CDR3 DNA sequence: TGCGCCAGCAGCCCGCTTGGACTAGCGGGAGTCACCGGGGAGCTGTTTTTT.

The chain combines TRBV4-1 with TRBJ1-6; unclear D gene. CDR3 length equals 16 residues. Germline values: CDR1 MGHRA, CDR2 YSYEKL. V was trimmed by 0 bases and J by 3 bases, leaving 9 bases between them. CDR3 bases: TGCGCCAGCAGCCAAGACCCTGCGAACTATAATTCACCCCTCCACTTT. Its protein product is CASSQDPANYNSPLHF.

This clonotype was seen many times. This chain connects TRBV29-1 to TRBJ2-4; a weak D match, TRBD2 (5 bases). Per germline, CDR1 SQVTM and CDR2 ANQGSEA. This CDR3 has 14 residues. Trimming pared 2 bases from V and 2 bases from J, leaving 10 bases between. The DNA for the CDR3 is TGCAGCGTTGAACCCGGGAACCCCAAAAACATTCAGTACTTC. Translation gives CSVEPGNPKNIQYF.

This rearrangement joins TRBV3-1 to TRBJ2-1, with 7 bases lining up with TRBD2. This CDR3 has 13 amino acids. Trimming cost V 1 base and J 10 bases; bases outside gene matches: 4. The V gene's germline CDR1 is LGHDT and CDR2 YNNKEL (reference sequence). The CDR3 DNA reads TGTGCCAGCAGCCAAGTCGCCGGGGGGGAGCAGTTCTTC. It specifies CASSQVAGGEQFF.